These T cell receptor beta chains were read from a single sample in a study of Graves' ophthalmopathy and Graves' hyperthyroidism. TCRdb re-analysed the multiplex PCR reads in MiXCR, keeping a single row per CDR3 protein. The top ten hold around 3.2% of the sample, which has hundreds of thousands of distinct CDR3 sequences, roughly 20% seen once. The sequencing sample was made of peripheral blood. Receptor source: a woman aged 18-29 years with stable Graves' hyperthyroidism. Each CDR3 is given with its conserved first and last residue. The D gene is left open where the match is weak. Where a row states a size, it is once, few, many or the class of an expanded clone; other rows omit it.

clone_size d_call j_call v_call cdr3_aa cdr3_nt
many TRBD1 TRBJ1-1 TRBV12-3/TRBV12-4 CASSFGTGARNTEAFF TGTGCCAGCAGTTTTGGGACAGGCGCGAGGAACACTGAAGCTTTCTTT
many TRBD1 TRBJ1-1 TRBV20-1 CSASNRDRGQLEAFF TGCAGTGCTAGCAACCGGGACAGGGGGCAATTGGAAGCTTTCTTT
many TRBD2 TRBJ2-5 TRBV6-5 CASSRLARETQYF TGTGCCAGCAGTAGACTAGCCCGAGAGACCCAGTACTTC
. TRBD1 TRBJ1-1 TRBV6-5 CASSLVRGQGNTEAFF TGTGCCAGCAGCTTAGTGCGGGGACAGGGCAACACTGAAGCTTTCTTT
many TRBD2 TRBJ2-5 TRBV28 CASSLSELAGEWETQYF TGTGCCAGCAGTTTATCAGAACTAGCGGGAGAGTGGGAGACCCAGTACTTC
few . TRBJ1-2 TRBV11-3 CASSLREYGYTF TGTGCCAGCAGCTTAAGGGAGTATGGCTACACCTTC
many . TRBJ1-1 TRBV25-1 CASSRPIIEGAGYTEAFF TGTGCCAGCAGTAGACCTATCATCGAGGGCGCGGGTTACACTGAAGCTTTCTTT
few . TRBJ2-2 TRBV7-3 CASSSQGGTGELFF TGTGCCAGCAGCTCTCAGGGGGGCACCGGGGAGCTGTTTTTT
many . TRBJ1-6 TRBV10-3 CAISPSRSALHF TGTGCCATCAGTCCCTCCAGGTCGGCCCTCCACTTT
many . TRBJ1-3 TRBV7-2 CASSLVVIGSGNTIYF TGTGCCAGCAGCTTAGTAGTGATTGGCTCTGGAAACACCATATATTTT
many . TRBJ1-1 TRBV12-3/TRBV12-4 CASSASGRFHTFF TGTGCCAGCAGTGCCTCGGGACGCTTCCATACTTTCTTT
many . TRBJ2-7 TRBV2 CASRLGFSSYEQYF TGTGCCAGCAGACTCGGGTTTAGCTCCTACGAGCAGTACTTC
. . TRBJ2-7 TRBV12-3/TRBV12-4 CASTTRRGEQYF TGTGCCAGCACCACACGGAGGGGGGAGCAGTACTTC
many . TRBJ2-7 TRBV6-5 CASSRLVYEQYF TGTGCCAGCAGTCGACTAGTCTACGAGCAGTACTTC
many TRBD1 TRBJ1-6 TRBV12-3/TRBV12-4 CASSRQGPNSPLHF TGTGCCAGCAGTCGACAGGGACCTAATTCACCCCTCCACTTT
many . TRBJ2-2 TRBV7-9 CASSGAGELFF TGTGCCAGCAGTGGAGCCGGGGAGCTGTTTTTT
. . TRBJ1-5 TRBV6-5 CASSYSYNDYSNQPQHF TGTGCCAGCAGTTACTCGTACAACGATTATAGCAATCAGCCCCAGCATTTT
many TRBD1 TRBJ2-7 TRBV20-1 CSAHDLSEGQGYEQYF TGCAGTGCTCACGACCTTTCAGAGGGACAGGGATACGAGCAGTACTTC
few TRBD2 TRBJ2-2 TRBV9 CASSLTSGSTTNTGELFF TGTGCCAGCAGTCTAACTAGCGGGAGTACCACGAACACCGGGGAGCTGTTTTTT